The entry below describes one TCR beta chain. The data stem from a study of blood T cell repertoires in COVID-19. Background on the study: Acute and convalescent COVID-19 samples came from the United States, Italy and Spain. The analysed material was cDNA or gDNA that came from T cells, B-cell-depleted T cells, or PBMCs.

Original methodology: Reference gene primer amplification gave nucleated cell count estimates. Using immunoSEQ multiplex PCR, the repertoire was profiled, and TCRdb retains in-frame clones only, with some absent. V, J and clone size derive from that table, while D and trimming were established from the DNA sequence. The table records about 210,000 clones, about 90% of them present only once. This clonotype was sampled from a man aged 30 to 39 with acute or convalescent COVID-19. The sequenced material came from peripheral blood.

The DNA of the CDR3 is TGTGCCAGCAGTGCGATGACTAGCGGGAGATCCCGCTACGAGCAGTACTTC. Translation gives CASSAMTSGRSRYEQYF. This chain uses TRBV28 with TRBJ2-7, with 12 bases that match TRBD2. The germline gives CDR1 MDHEN, CDR2 SYDVKM. V lost 5 bases, J lost 3 bases, and 11 bases stayed unmatched. The CDR3 is made up of 17 amino acids.